This passage covers 9 T cell receptor beta chains from one sample sequenced in a study of molecular identifiers for immune sequencing clone quantification. Using its own MiXCR run on the PCR reads, TCRdb lists one record per CDR3 protein. The table lists 50,000 to 65,000 distinct CDR3 sequences, roughly 24% of them singletons. The specimen was naive CD8+ T cells from blood, with Jurkat cell RNA spiked in. Subset described: FACS-sorted CD8+CD4-CCR7+CD45RA+ naive T cells. The receptors here all came from a human donor in good health. Some libraries in this study had Jurkat cell RNA spiked in.

In this sample, this clonotype turned up many times. V gene TRBV7-9 combines with J gene TRBJ2-7; no clear D gene. This CDR3 region has 14 residues. Germline V gene sequence: CDR1 SEHNR, CDR2 FQNEAQ (reference sequence). The ends were cut back, 7 bases at V and 5 bases at J, with 18 bases in the middle. CDR3 sequence (DNA): TGTGCCAGCATCCACAGATTGCAGCCCCACGAGCAGTACTTC. Its protein is CASIHRLQPHEQYF.

As to this clonotype: This may arise from a read error, as a much more abundant clone is one base away. This chain joins TRBV24-1 and TRBJ1-1; TRBD1 is a possible D gene (5 bases). This CDR3 is built from 14 residues. The germline V gene has CDR1 KGHDR and CDR2 SFDVKD. V was clipped by 4 bases and J by 6 bases, with 14 bases between them. The CDR3 loop is CATSEAGPDPEAFF. The CDR3 nucleotides read TGTGCCACCAGTGAGGCGGGGCCGGACCCTGAAGCTTTCTTT.

This clonotype was counted at least ten times. The chain recombines TRBV28 with TRBJ2-2; maybe TRBD2 (6 bases). Trimming stripped 3 bases from V and 1 base from J, with 9 bases between. Germline loops: CDR1 MDHEN, CDR2 SYDVKM. CDR3 size: 15 residues. CDR3 DNA sequence: TGTGCCAGCAGTTTTCGCGGGATGAACACCGGGGAGCTGTTTTTT. Its translation: CASSFRGMNTGELFF. Filled out from reference TRBV28 and TRBJ2-2, the complete variable domain reads DVKVTQSSRYLVKRTGEKVFLECVQDMDHENMFWYRQDPGLGLRLIYFSYDVKMKEKGDIPEGYSVSREKKERFSLILESASTNQTSMYLCASSFRGMNTGELFFGEGSRLTVL.

This clonotype has ten or more counts. The chain employs TRBV29-1 and TRBJ2-3; 9 bases map to TRBD1. Trimming cost V 4 bases and J 3 bases; bases outside gene matches: 5. The CDR3 is 14 residues long. Germline V CDR1 and CDR2: SQVTM, ANQGSEA. The CDR3 loop reads CSVVGTGQTDTQYF. The CDR3, as DNA: TGCAGCGTTGTAGGGACAGGGCAAACAGATACGCAGTATTTT.

As for this clonotype: It may be a read error: a sequence one base away is much more abundant. The CDR3 here is CASSFRSSYNERFF. The CDR3, as DNA: TGTGCCAGCAGCTTCAGGAGCTCCTACAATGAGCGGTTCTTC. The V call is TRBV28, the J call TRBJ2-1; no clear D. Germline values: CDR1 MDHEN, CDR2 SYDVKM. The CDR3 has 14 amino acids.

At least ten counts were recorded for this clonotype. The chain combines TRBV5-4 with TRBJ2-3; 8 bases map to TRBD2. CDR1 is SGHNT and CDR2 is YYREEE in the germline V gene (reference sequence). CDR3 length equals 17 residues. With 2 bases clipped from V and 1 base from J, the junction kept 9 bases outside the gene matches. The CDR3 region is CASSLAGAKEGTDTQYF. The CDR3 DNA follows: TGTGCCAGCAGCTTAGCGGGAGCTAAAGAGGGCACAGATACGCAGTATTTT.

This clonotype was seen more than once but under ten times. The chain carries TRBV11-2 and TRBJ2-7; 8 bases match TRBD2. V dropped 6 bases and J dropped 2; count of bases not matched to a gene: 9. Germline V gene sequence: CDR1 SGHAT, CDR2 FQNNGV. CDR3 size: 15 residues. The CDR3 region has the DNA TGTGCCAGCAGTCTCCTGCGGGGGGCCGCCTACGAGCAGTACTTC. Protein: CASSLLRGAAYEQYF.

In regard to this clonotype: A much larger clonotype is one base distant, so this may be a read error. The chain couples TRBV27 to TRBJ1-1; D gene unclear. V was shortened by 6 bases and J by 11 bases, with 19 bases between the two germline ends. Germline V gene sequence: CDR1 MNHEY, CDR2 SMNVEV (reference sequence). The CDR3 loop spans 13 amino acids. CDR3 amino acids: CASSEGWWSDAFF. CDR3 nucleotide sequence: TGTGCCAGCAGCGAGGGATGGTGGAGTGACGCTTTCTTT.

Points on this clonotype: Possible read error: a much larger clone is one base away. This chain links TRBV27 with TRBJ2-7, with 10 bases lining up with TRBD1. The CDR3 has 16 amino acids. V dropped 7 bases and J dropped 2; count of bases not matched to a gene: 11. Germline loops: CDR1 MNHEY, CDR2 SMNVEV (reference sequence). In nucleotides, the CDR3 is TGTGCCAGCAATTTCCTTGGTGGGACAGGGGCCTACGAGCAGTACTTC. Protein: CASNFLGGTGAYEQYF.